This T cell receptor beta chain originates from a study of T cells after yellow fever vaccination. Study-wide background: Fractions of limited cellularity were prepared by means of SMART-Seq v4 Ultra Low Input.

UMIs were added to TCR cDNA along with a universal primer site when it was made by 5'RACE template switching. TCRdb itself ran the 5' RACE reads through MiXCR, one entry per CDR3 protein. The data show 150,000 to 200,000 distinct CDR3 sequences, around 7.2% seen once. The table lists this clonotype with many counts. V lost 3 bases, J lost 6 bases, and 9 bases lay in between. The CDR3 covers 13 residues. The sequences come from CD4+ T cells sorted from PBMCs, collected more than 4 days after the first yellow fever vaccination. The clonotype comes from a man between 18 and 35 years old who received the YFV17D yellow fever vaccine. The chain joins TRBV12-3 or TRBV12-4 to TRBJ2-1, with D tentatively TRBD1 (6 bases). The CDR3 coding sequence is TGTGCCAGCAGTTTTCTCAGGGGCAATGAGCAGTTCTTC. Translating it yields CASSFLRGNEQFF.